The TCR beta chain described here comes from a study of cytomegalovirus exposure and HLA in healthy donors. This clone was seen only once. What it binds is not known. The data were produced by immunoSEQ multiplex PCR, yet TCRdb's version contains in-frame clones alone and is incomplete. The sample has 55,000 to 70,000 clones, more than 85% seen once. Study-wide points: The study put around 180 TCR beta chains on its list as cytomegalovirus-associated.

Germline values: CDR1 MDHEN, CDR2 SYDVKM. The CDR3 has 17 amino acids. J lost 7 bases, V lost 6 bases, and 15 bases had no gene match. V gene TRBV28 combines with J gene TRBJ2-2; 9 bases agree with TRBD2. Source material: PBMCs. The receptor comes from a man between 18 and 35 years old in good health and CMV-seropositive. The CDR3, as DNA: TGTGCCAGCAGCAGAGGCGCGGGGGGGAGGGCCATCGGGGAGCTGTTTTTT. Amino acids: CASSRGAGGRAIGELFF.